These 14 T cell receptor beta chains were sequenced from one sample in a study of blood T cell repertoires in COVID-19 (dated by TCRdb to about 2020). Receptors were amplified or captured by the immunoSEQ multiplex PCR assay. This is the immuneACCESS table as TCRdb keeps it, with only in-frame sequences that have V and J called. A part of the clones is gone; compared with another copy, unresolved V genes explain less than half, and the rest is unexplained. For this sample there are roughly 34,000 clones; 70% to 90% appear just once. Of the sample, around 8.6% is held by the ten largest clones. The sequenced sample consisted of peripheral blood. These receptors were taken from a man aged 80 or over with active COVID-19.

V and J are TRBV4-3 and TRBJ1-3; D gene ambiguous. V was cut by 0 bases and J by 0 bases, with 9 bases left in between. CDR3 length: 16 residues. Germline CDR1 reads LGHNA; CDR2 reads YSLEER. CDR3: CASSQDLSGSGNTIYF. CDR3 DNA sequence: TGCGCCAGCAGCCAAGATTTATCGGGCTCTGGAAACACCATATATTTT.

This chain connects TRBV3-1 (or the pseudogene TRBV3-2) to TRBJ2-5, with 8 bases fitting TRBD2. There are 15 residues in the CDR3. Germline V lookup: CDR1 LGHDT, CDR2 YNNKEL (reference sequence). J gave up 4 bases and V 7 bases, and 11 bases lay outside the gene matches. CDR3 loop: CASTGRGGRPETQYF. DNA of the CDR3: TGTGCCAGCACCGGTCGGGGGGGCCGTCCAGAGACCCAGTACTTC.

The V and J genes are TRBV7-9 and TRBJ1-1; perhaps TRBD1 as D (6 bases). V shed 3 bases and J shed 3 bases, with 11 bases lying between them. Looked up from germline, CDR1 is SEHNR and CDR2 is FQNEAQ (reference sequence). The CDR3 is 14 residues long. CDR3 loop: CASSLGRGDTEAFF. CDR3 DNA sequence: TGTGCCAGCAGCTTGGGGAGGGGGGACACTGAAGCTTTCTTT.

The gene calls are TRBV24-1 and TRBJ2-4; D not resolved. The CDR3 sequence is 12 residues long. V shed 3 bases and J shed 8 bases, with 7 bases lying between them. From germline, CDR1 is KGHDR and CDR2 SFDVKD. The CDR3 protein is CATSDDADIQYF. CDR3 in DNA: TGTGCCACCAGTGATGACGCGGACATTCAGTACTTC.

The rearrangement links TRBV19 to TRBJ1-1; D is ambiguous. Looked up from germline, CDR1 is LNHDA and CDR2 is SQIVND (reference sequence). V gave up 6 bases and J gave up 0 bases, with 5 bases separating them. CDR3 length: 12 residues. CDR3 bases: TGTGCCAGTAGAAACATGAACACTGAAGCTTTCTTT. This translates into CASRNMNTEAFF.

DNA of the CDR3: TGTGCCACCAGTGATGCTATCCCGGGGGGCCCCGTCGGCCAGACCCAGTACTTC. Encoded protein: CATSDAIPGGPVGQTQYF. The chain links TRBV24-1 to TRBJ2-5, with D possibly being TRBD2 (7 bases). The V gene lost 3 bases and the J gene lost 6 bases, with 25 bases spanning the gap. This CDR3 is 18 amino acids long. Germline V CDR1 and CDR2: KGHDR, SFDVKD.

The chain recombines TRBV5-1 with TRBJ2-5; TRBD2 matches 14 bases. This CDR3 has 17 amino acids. In germline, CDR1 is SGHRS, CDR2 YFSETQ. The junction had 6 bases not matched to a gene; V was cut back by 0 bases and J by 5 bases. CDR3 loop: CASSLAGTSGGGETQYF. For the CDR3, the DNA is TGCGCCAGCAGCTTGGCCGGGACTAGCGGGGGTGGGGAGACCCAGTACTTC.

The genes are TRBV5-4 and TRBJ2-3, with 7 bases lining up with TRBD2. Trimming removed 3 bases from V and 6 bases from J; junction bases left unmatched: 7. The CDR3 covers 14 residues. Germline V lookup: CDR1 SGHNT, CDR2 YYREEE (reference sequence). CDR3 residues: CASSYRLAGDTQYF. The CDR3 DNA is TGTGCCAGCAGCTATAGACTAGCAGGCGATACGCAGTATTTT.

V usage is TRBV12-3 or TRBV12-4 and J usage is TRBJ1-2; no firm D call. Deletions cut 5 bases from V and 5 bases from J, with 9 bases between. CDR3 length: 12 amino acids. The CDR3 DNA reads TGTGCCAGCAGTCGAGGCACTTATGGCTACACCTTC. Translation: CASSRGTYGYTF.

This clone appeared once. The rearrangement joins TRBV28 to TRBJ1-4; 7 bases match TRBD1. The CDR3 consists of 14 residues. Germline CDR1 reads MDHEN; CDR2 reads SYDVKM. V was pared by 1 base and J by 8 bases, with 4 bases of the junction left unmatched. In DNA, the CDR3 is TGTGCCAGCAGTTTATCTTGGGACAGCGAAAAACTGTTTTTT. Translation: CASSLSWDSEKLFF.

The sample holds a few counts of this clone. The gene calls are TRBV19 and TRBJ1-5; 9 bases line up with TRBD1. The J segment lost 5 bases and the V segment lost 9 bases, leaving 14 bases of the junction unmatched. Germline values: CDR1 LNHDA, CDR2 SQIVND (reference sequence). The CDR3 totals 16 residues. CDR3 sequence reads: CASVSFGTGRDQPQHF. The CDR3 bases are TGTGCCAGCGTGAGTTTTGGGACAGGGAGAGATCAGCCCCAGCATTTT.

The CDR3 protein is CASSPGDVNSPLHF. DNA for the CDR3: TGCGCCAGCAGCCCCGGGGATGTAAATTCACCCCTCCACTTT. The chain has TRBV5-1 and TRBJ1-6; D unresolved. Germline lookup yields CDR1 SGHRS and CDR2 YFSETQ. The V end was cut by 4 bases, the J end by 7 bases, with 12 bases between. This CDR3 contains 14 residues.

The chain joins TRBV21-1 to TRBJ1-1; TRBD1, the table's D call, was not compared with the DNA. TRBV21-1 is a listed pseudogene. This CDR3 is built from 15 residues. CDR3 DNA: TGTGCCAGCAGCGCCCGACAGGGACGAAACACTGAAGCTTTCTTT. Amino acid sequence: CASSARQGRNTEAFF.

The chain's CDR3 is CSVEGRGRGIQYF. CDR3 nucleotide sequence: TGCAGCGTTGAGGGGCGGGGAAGAGGGATTCAGTACTTC. The gene calls are TRBV29-1 and TRBJ2-4, with TRBD2 as a possible D gene (6 bases). Trimming took 3 bases from V and 10 from J, leaving 16 bases between them. The CDR3 runs 13 residues. The germline gives CDR1 SQVTM, CDR2 ANQGSEA.